A single sample gave rise to the 5 T cell receptor beta chains below, sequenced in a study of cytomegalovirus exposure and HLA in healthy donors. TCRdb keeps only in-frame clones here, not all; method: immunoSEQ multiplex PCR. This sample has 70,000 or so clones, with nearly 95% found just once. Material: PBMCs. Every receptor here comes from a man in his late teens or twenties in good health and CMV-seropositive.

The chain joins TRBV11-2 to TRBJ2-7; D uncertain. Germline CDR1 SGHAT, CDR2 FQNNGV. The CDR3 length is 12 residues. The V gene lost 2 bases and the J gene lost 0 bases, with 2 bases spanning the gap. The CDR3 bases are TGTGCCAGCAGCTTACGCTCCTACGAGCAGTACTTC. This translates into CASSLRSYEQYF. Filled out from reference TRBV11-2 and TRBJ2-7, the complete variable domain reads EAGVAQSPRYKIIEKRQSVAFWCNPISGHATLYWYQQILGQGPKLLIQFQNNGVVDDSQLPKDRFSAERLKGVDSTLKIQPAKLEDSAVYLCASSLRSYEQYFGPGTRLTVT.

The rearrangement joins TRBV27 to TRBJ2-5; D is undetermined. The V end was cut by 4 bases, the J end by 5 bases, with 8 bases between. Germline V CDR1 and CDR2: MNHEY, SMNVEV (reference sequence). The CDR3 covers 12 residues. The CDR3 sequence is CASSSSRETQYF. As DNA, the CDR3 is TGTGCCAGCAGTTCCTCGCGGGAGACCCAGTACTTC.

A single count supports this clone. The limits of the CDR3 on the DNA are not certain, so only TCRdb's listed CDR3 is given. V usage is TRBV5-1 and J usage is TRBJ2-1; TRBD2 reflects the table's D call only, with no check against the DNA. Germline V lookup: CDR1 SGHRS, CDR2 YFSETQ. A total of 15 residues make up the CDR3, ends included. The CDR3: CASSLVASGSFQEFF.

The chain employs TRBV29-1 and TRBJ2-7; 11 bases align to TRBD1. After removal of 3 bases from V and 4 bases from J, the junction contained 2 bases not matched to a gene. Germline V lookup: CDR1 SQVTM, CDR2 ANQGSEA. The CDR3 contains 13 residues. In DNA form, the CDR3 reads TGCAGCGTTGAGTGGGACAGGGGGTACGAGCAGTACTTC. Encoded protein: CSVEWDRGYEQYF.

The chain combines TRBV6-1 with TRBJ2-1; 8 nucleotides align to TRBD2. The germline gives CDR1 MNHNS, CDR2 SASEGT. CDR3 size: 14 residues. With 8 bases clipped from V and 6 bases from J, the junction kept 9 bases outside the gene matches. CDR3 protein: CASPPAGEPNEQFF. In DNA form, the CDR3 reads TGTGCCAGCCCCCCAGCGGGGGAACCCAATGAGCAGTTCTTC.